Listed below are T cell receptor beta chains from one sample, sequenced in a study of blood T cells in healthy people across ages. TCRdb processed the 5' RACE reads anew with MiXCR; each CDR3 protein has one entry. This table has over 600,000 distinct CDR3 sequences, less than 60% appearing once. The sample consisted of blood. The receptor source for this set is an elderly man in good health. Both conserved end residues are part of each CDR3. A D gene is named only where the DNA matches it firmly. Expanded clones are given a class, and other clones once, few, many or no size at all.

TRBV20-1	TRBJ2-3	TRBD1	.	14	CSARTGLGTDTQYF	TGCAGTGCAAGGACAGGGTTAGGCACAGATACGCAGTATTTT
TRBV7-2	TRBJ1-4	TRBD1	.	15	CASAYQTGTNEKLFF	TGTGCCAGCGCATACCAGACAGGGACTAATGAAAAACTGTTTTTT
TRBV20-1	TRBJ1-6	.	few	13	CSASGLDNSPPHF	TGCAGTGCTAGCGGGCTCGATAATTCACCCCCCCACTTT
TRBV2	TRBJ2-5	TRBD2	.	13	CASTREDRETQYF	TGTGCCAGCACGCGGGAGGACCGAGAGACCCAGTACTTC
TRBV12-3/TRBV12-4	TRBJ1-1	.	.	11	CASSSLTEAFF	TGTGCCAGCAGTTCCCTCACTGAAGCTTTCTTT
TRBV20-1	TRBJ2-1	.	few	14	CSARDSRRNNEQFF	TGCAGTGCTAGAGATTCTAGGAGGAACAATGAGCAGTTCTTC
TRBV2	TRBJ2-3	TRBD2	.	14	CASSRTSARATQYF	TGTGCCAGCAGTCGGACTAGCGCGAGGGCTACGCAGTATTTT
TRBV4-3	TRBJ2-3	.	.	13	CASSQVPRVGQYF	TGCGCCAGCAGCCAAGTCCCGAGAGTGGGGCAGTATTTT
TRBV29-1	TRBJ1-2	TRBD1	.	16	CSVWDRGAGGDYGYTF	TGCAGCGTTTGGGACAGGGGTGCTGGAGGTGACTATGGCTACACCTTC
TRBV3-1	TRBJ2-7	TRBD2	.	15	CASSPETSGSGEQYF	TGTGCCAGCAGCCCTGAGACTAGCGGGAGTGGGGAGCAGTACTTC